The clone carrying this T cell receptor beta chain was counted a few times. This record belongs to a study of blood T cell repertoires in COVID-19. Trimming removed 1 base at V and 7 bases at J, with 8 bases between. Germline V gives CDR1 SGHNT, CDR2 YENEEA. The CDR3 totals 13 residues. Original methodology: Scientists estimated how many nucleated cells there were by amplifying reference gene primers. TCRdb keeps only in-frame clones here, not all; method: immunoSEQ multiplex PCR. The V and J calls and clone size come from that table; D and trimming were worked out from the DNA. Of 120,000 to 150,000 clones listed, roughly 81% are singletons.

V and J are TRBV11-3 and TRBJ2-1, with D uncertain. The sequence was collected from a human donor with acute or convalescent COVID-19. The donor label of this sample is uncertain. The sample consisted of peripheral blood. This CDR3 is CASSLASLNEQFF. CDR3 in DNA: TGTGCCAGCAGCTTAGCTAGTTTGAATGAGCAGTTCTTC.